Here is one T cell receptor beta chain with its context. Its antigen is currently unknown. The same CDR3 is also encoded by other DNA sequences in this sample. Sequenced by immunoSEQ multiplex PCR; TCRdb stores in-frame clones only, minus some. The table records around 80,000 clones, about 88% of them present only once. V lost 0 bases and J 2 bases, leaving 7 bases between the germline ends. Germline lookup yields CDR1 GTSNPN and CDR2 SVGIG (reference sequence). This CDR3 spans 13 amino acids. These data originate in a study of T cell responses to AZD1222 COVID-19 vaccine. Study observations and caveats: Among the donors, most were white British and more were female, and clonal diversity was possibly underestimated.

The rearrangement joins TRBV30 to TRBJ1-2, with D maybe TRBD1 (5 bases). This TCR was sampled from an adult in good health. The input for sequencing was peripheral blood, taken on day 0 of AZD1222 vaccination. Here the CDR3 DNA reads TGTGCCTGGAGTGTACAGGCGAACTATGGCTACACCTTC. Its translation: CAWSVQANYGYTF.